A selection of T cell receptor beta chains follows, all from one sample in a study of T cell repertoires in cytomegalovirus infection. Their antigens are not known. TCRdb re-derived calls from the reads in MiXCR, one entry per CDR3 protein. The data hold around 430,000 distinct CDR3 sequences, with under 45% observed a single time. Sequenced material: cultured PBMCs, taken from culture after CMV antigen stimulation. The receptor source for this set is a human donor in good health (CMV status not recorded). Some clones in this sample may be carry-over from other donors' samples. Both conserved end residues are part of each CDR3. Each record gives: clone size, J gene, D gene, V gene, CDR3 DNA, CDR3 protein. A D gene is named only where the DNA matches it firmly. Part of the rows lack a size; the others show once, few, many or a class for expanded clones.

few	TRBJ1-5	NA	TRBV5-6	TGTGCCAGCAGCTTGTCCCCACAGGTTAATCAGCCCCAGCATTTT	CASSLSPQVNQPQHF
many	TRBJ2-7	TRBD2	TRBV2	TGTGCCAGCAGTGATTTAGGTAGCGGGGGACACTCCTACGAGCAGTACTTC	CASSDLGSGGHSYEQYF
many	TRBJ2-3	TRBD1	TRBV12-3/TRBV12-4	TGTGCCAGCAGCTATTCGGGACAGGGGTTGACAGATACGCAGTATTTT	CASSYSGQGLTDTQYF
NA	TRBJ2-1	NA	TRBV6-5	TGTGCCACCCTTACCGCCGGGGGCAATGAGCAGTTCTTC	CATLTAGGNEQFF
few	TRBJ2-7	NA	TRBV7-2	TGTGCCAGCAGCTTACTTCGGCGGGCGGGCTACGAGCAGTACTTC	CASSLLRRAGYEQYF
NA	TRBJ1-5	TRBD1	TRBV19	TGTGCCAGTAGTTTTGGACAGGAGAGCAATCAGCCCCAGCATTTT	CASSFGQESNQPQHF
NA	TRBJ2-3	NA	TRBV19	TGTGCCAGTACCCAAGCCGGGGGAACAGATATGCAGTATTTT	CASTQAGGTDMQYF
many	TRBJ2-5	TRBD2	TRBV7-2	TGTGCCAGCAGCATCTTAGCGGGGGGCCCGGAGACCCAGTACTTC	CASSILAGGPETQYF
NA	TRBJ1-5	NA	TRBV29-1	TGCAGCGCCCGCGAGGGGAGCAATCAGCCCCAGCATTTT	CSAREGSNQPQHF
once	TRBJ2-3	TRBD2	TRBV4-1	TGCGCCAGCAGCCAAGAGCTAGCGGGAGGGCTTAGTCTAGATACGCAGTATTTT	CASSQELAGGLSLDTQYF
NA	TRBJ1-2	TRBD1	TRBV5-4	TGTGCCAGCAGCCCGGGACAGAAGAACTATGGCTACACCTTC	CASSPGQKNYGYTF
few	TRBJ2-5	NA	TRBV2	TGTGCCAGCAGCCCCCCAGGTTTCAGCCAAGAGACCCAGTACTTC	CASSPPGFSQETQYF
NA	TRBJ1-1	NA	TRBV3-1	TGTGCCAGCAGCCATACCAGGACAGAGTCACCATACACTGAAGCTTTCTTT	CASSHTRTESPYTEAFF
few	TRBJ2-3	TRBD1	TRBV10-3	TGTGCCATCAGTGTATCCGGGACAGGGGCGAGAGGCACAGATACGCAGTATTTT	CAISVSGTGARGTDTQYF
NA	TRBJ2-7	NA	TRBV23-1	TGCGCCAGCAGTCCCCCAGACATTCACGAGCAGTACTTC	CASSPPDIHEQYF
NA	TRBJ2-1	TRBD2	TRBV9	TGTGCCAGCAGCCTGAAAGGGCGGGAGGGCTCCTACAATGAGCAGTTCTTC	CASSLKGREGSYNEQFF
NA	TRBJ2-4	NA	TRBV7-2	TGTGCCAGCAGCTTGGGGATCGACACCTTTCAGTACTTC	CASSLGIDTFQYF
NA	TRBJ2-5	NA	TRBV6-6	TGTGCCAGCAGTTACAGTCTGCTAGGGGGGGAGACCCAGTACTTC	CASSYSLLGGETQYF
once	TRBJ2-1	TRBD2	TRBV23-1	TGCGCCAGCAGTCAATCAACCAGGGAAGGACTAGCGGGAGTCTACAATGAGCAGTTCTTC	CASSQSTREGLAGVYNEQFF
NA	TRBJ2-1	TRBD2	TRBV5-3	TGTGCCAGCAGCCGCAGTCTAGCGGGAGTCATCAATGAGCAGTTCTTC	CASSRSLAGVINEQFF